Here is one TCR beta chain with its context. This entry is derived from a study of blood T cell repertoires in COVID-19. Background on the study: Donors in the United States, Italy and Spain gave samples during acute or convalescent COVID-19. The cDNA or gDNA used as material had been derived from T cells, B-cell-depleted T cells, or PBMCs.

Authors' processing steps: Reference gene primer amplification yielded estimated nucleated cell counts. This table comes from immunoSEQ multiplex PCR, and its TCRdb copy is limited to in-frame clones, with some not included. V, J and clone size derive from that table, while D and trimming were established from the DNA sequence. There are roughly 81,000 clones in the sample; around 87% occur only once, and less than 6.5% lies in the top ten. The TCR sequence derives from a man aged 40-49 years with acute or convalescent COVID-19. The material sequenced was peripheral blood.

CDR3 nucleotides: TGCAGCGTTGATAGCGGGAGTAACACAGATACGCAGTATTTT. Translation gives CSVDSGSNTDTQYF. The chain has TRBV29-1 and TRBJ2-3; 9 bases are a match to TRBD2. The CDR3 loop spans 14 amino acids. The germline CDR1 and CDR2 sequences are SQVTM and ANQGSEA. V trimming: 3 bases; J trimming: 2 bases; junction bases outside the gene matches: 3.